This TCR beta chain emerged from a study of blood T cell repertoires in COVID-19. CDR1 and CDR2 (germline): MNHEY, SMNVEV (reference sequence). The length of the CDR3 is 13 residues. V lost 9 bases, J lost 6 bases, and 9 bases stayed unmatched. Assay used: immunoSEQ multiplex PCR; TCRdb lists only in-frame clones, some missing. The table lists just over 20,000 clones, about nine tenths of them singletons. The genes are TRBV27 and TRBJ2-3; 7 bases are a match to TRBD1. The TCR originated in a man in his fifties or sixties with active COVID-19. The sample comprised peripheral blood. Here the CDR3 reads CASRQGDMDTQYF. The DNA of the CDR3 is TGTGCCAGTAGACAGGGTGATATGGATACGCAGTATTTT.